This T cell receptor beta chain appears in the sequencing data of a study of beta chain features in type 1 diabetes. Isolated RNA was reverse transcribed in full, so expressed TCRB transcripts were sequenced. Clones were sequenced by immunoSEQ multiplex PCR, and TCRdb holds only the in-frame ones, with some missing. The profile shows approximately 140,000 clones, less than 9% of them singletons. V lost 2 bases and J lost 6, with 13 bases in between. Germline V gives CDR1 SQVTM, CDR2 ANQGSEA. CDR3 length: 13 residues. This sequence originates from a woman in her 30s in good health. Source material: central memory CD4+ T cells from blood. The V call is TRBV29-1, the J call TRBJ1-2; D might be TRBD1 (6 bases). This chain's CDR3 is CSVELQGMNGYTF. In DNA, the CDR3 is TGCAGCGTTGAATTACAGGGAATGAATGGCTACACCTTC.